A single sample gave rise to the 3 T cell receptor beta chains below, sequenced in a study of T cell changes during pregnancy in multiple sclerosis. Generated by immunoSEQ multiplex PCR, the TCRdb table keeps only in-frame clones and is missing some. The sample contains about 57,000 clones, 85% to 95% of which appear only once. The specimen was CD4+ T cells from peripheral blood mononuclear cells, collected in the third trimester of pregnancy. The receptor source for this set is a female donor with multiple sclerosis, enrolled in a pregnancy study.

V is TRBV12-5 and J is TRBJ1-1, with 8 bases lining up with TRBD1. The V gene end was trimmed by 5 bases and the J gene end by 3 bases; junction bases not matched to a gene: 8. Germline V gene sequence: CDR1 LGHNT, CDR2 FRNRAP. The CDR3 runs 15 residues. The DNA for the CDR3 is TGTGCTAGTGGTCCTGAGGACAGGGATGACACTGAAGCTTTCTTT. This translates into CASGPEDRDDTEAFF. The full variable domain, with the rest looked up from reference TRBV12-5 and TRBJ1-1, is DARVTQTPRHKVTEMGQEVTMRCQPILGHNTVFWYRQTMMQGLELLAYFRNRAPLDDSGMPKDRFSAEMPDATLATLKIQPSEPRDSAVYFCASGPEDRDDTEAFFGQGTRLTVV.

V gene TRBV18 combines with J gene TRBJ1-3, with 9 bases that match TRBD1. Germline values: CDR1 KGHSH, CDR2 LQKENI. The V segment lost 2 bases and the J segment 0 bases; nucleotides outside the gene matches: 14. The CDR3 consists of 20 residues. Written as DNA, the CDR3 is TGTGCCAGCTCACCAGCCCGGGGACAGGGACAGGGACGCTCTGGAAACACCATATATTTT. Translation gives CASSPARGQGQGRSGNTIYF. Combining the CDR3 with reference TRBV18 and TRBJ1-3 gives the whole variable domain NAGVMQNPRHLVRRRGQEARLRCSPMKGHSHVYWYRQLPEEGLKFMVYLQKENIIDESGMPKERFSAEFPKEGPSILRIQQVVRGDSAAYFCASSPARGQGQGRSGNTIYFGEGSWLTVV.

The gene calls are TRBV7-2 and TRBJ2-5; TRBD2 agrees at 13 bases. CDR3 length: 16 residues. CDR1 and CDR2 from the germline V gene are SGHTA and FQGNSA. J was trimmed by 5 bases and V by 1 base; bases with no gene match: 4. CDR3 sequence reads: CASSLGLAGGVETQYF. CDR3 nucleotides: TGTGCCAGCAGCTTAGGACTAGCGGGGGGCGTCGAGACCCAGTACTTC.